These 27 T cell receptor beta chains share one sample of origin, sequenced in a study of T cell repertoires in cytomegalovirus infection. What these receptors recognize is not known. TCRdb called the reads again in MiXCR, with one record for every CDR3 protein. The table includes about 770,000 distinct CDR3 sequences, 25% to 35% detected once. Sequenced material: cultured CD8+ T cells from PBMCs, taken from culture after CMV antigen stimulation. These receptors were obtained from a human donor in good health (CMV status not recorded). Some clones in this sample may be carry-over from other donors' samples.

This clonotype occurred many times. This sequence joins TRBV7-6 and TRBJ1-5; tentative D call: TRBD1 (5 bases). Germline V gene lookup returns CDR1 SGHVS and CDR2 FNYEAQ. CDR3 size: 15 residues. Trimming left V 2 bases short and J 1 base short, with 9 bases between. CDR3 DNA: TGTGCCAGCAGCTTATGGCAGGGCAGCAATCAGCCCCAGCATTTT. This encodes CASSLWQGSNQPQHF. Using reference TRBV7-6 and TRBJ1-5 for the parts outside the CDR3, the full variable domain is GAGVSQSPRYKVTKRGQDVALRCDPISGHVSLYWYRQALGQGPEFLTYFNYEAQQDKSGLPNDRFSAERPEGSISTLTIQRTEQRDSAMYRCASSLWQGSNQPQHFGDGTRLSIL.

This clonotype was found a few times. The rearrangement joins TRBV20-1 to TRBJ2-1; D might be TRBD2 (7 bases). The CDR3 sequence is 14 residues long. Per the germline V gene, CDR1 is DFQATT and CDR2 is SNEGSKA (reference sequence). V dropped 5 bases and J dropped 4 bases, with 15 bases sitting between them. CDR3 DNA sequence: TGCAGTGCTCCCGCCGGGGGGCCATACAATGAGCAGTTCTTC. Amino acid sequence: CSAPAGGPYNEQFF.

This chain joins TRBV7-9 and TRBJ2-1; TRBD1 is a possible D gene (6 bases). Germline V gives CDR1 SEHNR, CDR2 FQNEAQ (reference sequence). Deletions cut 10 bases from V and 5 bases from J, with 15 bases between. This CDR3 is built from 13 residues. CDR3 residues: CATQRGGDNEQFF. In nucleotides, the CDR3 is TGTGCCACTCAGAGAGGGGGTGACAATGAGCAGTTCTTC.

V gene TRBV3-1 combines with J gene TRBJ1-4; no clear D gene. The CDR3 is 18 residues long. Germline values: CDR1 LGHDT, CDR2 YNNKEL (reference sequence). V lost 4 bases to trimming and J lost 3 bases, with 21 bases between them. This CDR3 reads CASSPSTRSKRANEKLFF. The CDR3 nucleotides read TGTGCCAGCAGCCCCTCGACAAGGAGCAAAAGGGCTAATGAAAAACTGTTTTTT.

This clonotype was counted at least ten times. The chain joins TRBV7-2 to TRBJ2-5; D unresolved. Germline CDR1 is SGHTA and CDR2 is FQGNSA. Trimming took off 3 bases at V and 5 bases at J, with 16 bases between the two ends. The CDR3 covers 15 residues. CDR3 sequence (DNA): TGTGCCAGCAGCTTGGCGAATGTGGGCTTTGAGACCCAGTACTTC. Protein product: CASSLANVGFETQYF.

This chain uses TRBV27 with TRBJ2-3, with D uncertain. In germline, CDR1 is MNHEY, CDR2 SMNVEV (reference sequence). This CDR3 has 13 amino acids. Trimming shortened V by 2 bases and J by 8 bases, and 11 bases separated the two germline ends. The CDR3 DNA reads TGTGCCAGCAGTTTAGGGATCCGAGGTACGCAGTATTTT. Translating it yields CASSLGIRGTQYF.

The V gene is TRBV4-2, the J gene TRBJ2-3, with TRBD1 matching over 10 bases. Germline loops: CDR1 LGHNA, CDR2 YNFKEQ. The CDR3 length is 14 residues. V lost 4 bases, J lost 6 bases, and 4 bases stayed unmatched. The CDR3 DNA reads as TGTGCCAGCAGCCCTCGGACAGGGGGGGATACGCAGTATTTT. Translation gives CASSPRTGGDTQYF.

In regard to this clonotype: With only one base between it and a far larger clone, this is likely a read error. V usage is TRBV7-4 and J usage is TRBJ2-1; 7 bases are shared with TRBD1. V lost 5 bases to trimming and J lost 7 bases; unmatched junction nucleotides: 2. CDR3 length: 12 residues. Germline CDR1 SGHVT, CDR2 SQSDAQ. CDR3 bases: TGTGCCAGCAGCATACAGGGGAATGAGCAGTTCTTC. This translates into CASSIQGNEQFF.

Concerning this clonotype: This may arise from a read error, as a much more abundant clone is one base away. The CDR3 nucleotides are TGTGCCAGCAGCCTAACTAGCGGGGGACCCTACGAGCAGTACTTC. This sequence encodes CASSLTSGGPYEQYF. The chain carries TRBV5-6 and TRBJ2-7, with 11 positions matching TRBD2. The CDR3 sequence is 15 residues long. The germline V gene encodes CDR1 SGHDT and CDR2 YYEEEE. V was pared by 4 bases and J by 2 bases, with 5 bases of the junction left unmatched.

The V call is TRBV29-1, the J call TRBJ2-3; D is uncertain. This CDR3 spans 16 amino acids. The ends were cut back, 7 bases at V and 2 bases at J, with 22 bases in the middle. Germline V CDR1 and CDR2: SQVTM, ANQGSEA. CDR3 amino acids: CSALVVSRETTDTQYF. CDR3 nucleotides: TGCAGCGCCCTCGTTGTGTCTAGGGAAACCACAGATACGCAGTATTTT.

The V call is TRBV7-9, the J call TRBJ2-2; D perhaps matches TRBD2 (6 bases). Germline-derived CDR1 and CDR2 are SEHNR and FQNEAQ (reference sequence). The V end lost 3 bases, the J end lost 6 bases, and 14 bases lay between the germline ends. This CDR3 is 15 amino acids long. The CDR3 spells CASSFPRGGAGELFF. The CDR3 DNA reads TGTGCCAGCAGCTTTCCGCGGGGCGGCGCCGGGGAGCTGTTTTTT. The complete variable domain, with remaining parts taken from reference TRBV7-9 and TRBJ2-2, reads DTGVSQNPRHKITKRGQNVTFRCDPISEHNRLYWYRQTLGQGPEFLTYFQNEAQLEKSRLLSDRFSAERPKGSFSTLEIQRTEQGDSAMYLCASSFPRGGAGELFFGEGSRLTVL.

This clonotype was seen only once. V gene TRBV6-6 combines with J gene TRBJ2-5, with 11 bases that match TRBD2. Germline V gives CDR1 MNHNY, CDR2 SVGAGI (reference sequence). This CDR3 contains 15 residues. After removal of 6 bases from V and 5 bases from J, the junction contained 8 bases not matched to a gene. CDR3 protein: CASRRLAGRRETQYF. CDR3 DNA: TGTGCCAGCAGAAGACTAGCGGGGCGAAGGGAGACCCAGTACTTC.

V and J are TRBV20-1 and TRBJ2-3, with D perhaps given as TRBD1 or TRBD2 (6 bases each). This CDR3 has 16 amino acids. CDR1 and CDR2 (germline): DFQATT, SNEGSKA (reference sequence). Trimming removed 0 bases from V and 4 bases from J, with 17 bases in between. CDR3 bases: TGCAGTGCTAGAGATTTGCGGAGGGGGGAGGCAGATACGCAGTATTTT. It yields the protein CSARDLRRGEADTQYF.

This chain connects TRBV6-5 to TRBJ2-5, with D maybe TRBD1 (6 bases). CDR3 length: 14 amino acids. Trimming pared 0 bases from V and 3 bases from J, leaving 8 bases between. Germline CDR1 MNHEY, CDR2 SVGAGI. The CDR3 DNA reads TGTGCCAGCAGTTACTCGAACAGGGAAGAGACCCAGTACTTC. The encoded protein is CASSYSNREETQYF.

This clonotype was counted a few times. V and J are TRBV6-2 or TRBV6-3 and TRBJ2-1, with 7 bases lining up with TRBD2. This CDR3 contains 16 residues. CDR1 is MNHEY, CDR2 SVGEGT, per germline. Trimming took 0 bases from V and 4 from J; bases not matched to a gene: 6. This CDR3 reads CASSYSAGRPYNEQFF. The CDR3 DNA reads TGTGCCAGCAGTTACTCAGCGGGGAGGCCTTACAATGAGCAGTTCTTC.

This clonotype was seen only a few times. The chain couples TRBV29-1 to TRBJ2-1; 7 positions agree with TRBD1. The germline V gene has CDR1 SQVTM and CDR2 ANQGSEA. This CDR3 has 16 residues. The junction had 9 bases not matched to a gene; V was cut back by 4 bases and J by 0 bases. The CDR3 nucleotides read TGCAGCGTTGTGGGACAGACTTCAAGCTCCTACAATGAGCAGTTCTTC. Its protein is CSVVGQTSSSYNEQFF.

This clonotype was counted many times. The chain uses TRBV7-9 and TRBJ2-2, with a weak D call TRBD1 (6 bases). The germline gives CDR1 SEHNR, CDR2 FQNEAQ (reference sequence). V dropped 5 bases and J dropped 4 bases, with 17 bases sitting between them. The length of the CDR3 is 16 residues. The CDR3 DNA reads TGTGCCAGCAGCCTTAAAACGGACAGACCCACCGGGGAGCTGTTTTTT. It translates to CASSLKTDRPTGELFF.

This clonotype was seen repeatedly, ten times or more. The rearrangement uses TRBV7-2 and TRBJ1-1, with 7 bases fitting TRBD1. Trimming removed 2 bases from V and 1 base from J; junction bases left unmatched: 13. The CDR3 totals 18 residues. CDR1 SGHTA and CDR2 FQGNSA come from the germline V gene. CDR3 in amino acids: CASSLPATGKIENTEAFF. The CDR3 DNA sequence: TGTGCCAGCAGCTTACCGGCGACAGGGAAGATTGAGAACACTGAAGCTTTCTTT.

A single count supports this clonotype. The chain joins TRBV12-3 or TRBV12-4 to TRBJ2-3; D could derive from TRBD1 or TRBD2 (5 bases each). There are 13 residues in the CDR3. Trimming left V 6 bases short and J 6 bases short, with 13 bases between. As DNA, the CDR3 is TGTGCCAGCAGCATGGCAGGGACGGATACGCAGTATTTT. Translated, it gives CASSMAGTDTQYF.

The sample holds a few counts of this clonotype. The rearrangement joins TRBV13 to TRBJ2-5, with D maybe TRBD2 (5 bases). V lost 5 bases and J lost 2, with 15 bases in between. The length of the CDR3 is 15 residues. Germline CDR1 PRHDT, CDR2 FYEKMQ (reference sequence). CDR3 amino acids: CASSGSGLGQETQYF. In DNA, the CDR3 is TGTGCCAGCAGCGGGTCCGGACTGGGGCAAGAGACCCAGTACTTC.

As regards this clonotype: At one end the junction does not follow the germline gene, possibly because of a read error. This chain uses TRBV19 with TRBJ1-1, with D uncertain. The CDR3 consists of 15 residues. The germline V gene has CDR1 LNHDA and CDR2 SQIVND (reference sequence). The CDR3 DNA sequence: TGTGCCAGTAGTCCGTTCTCGGACCTGAACACTGTAGCTTTCTTT. Translated: CASSPFSDLNTVAFF.

The rearrangement links TRBV7-3 to TRBJ1-1; D might be TRBD1 (5 bases). V shed 4 bases and J shed 7 bases, with 13 bases lying between them. Germline values: CDR1 SGHTA, CDR2 FQGTGA. CDR3 length equals 13 residues. The CDR3 DNA reads TGTGCCAGCAGCTATAATGGGCAGGGTGAAGCTTTCTTT. It encodes CASSYNGQGEAFF.

This chain links TRBV7-9 with TRBJ2-7; perhaps TRBD2 as D (6 bases). Trimming removed 5 bases from V and 0 bases from J, with 8 bases in between. Germline values: CDR1 SEHNR, CDR2 FQNEAQ (reference sequence). The length of the CDR3 is 13 residues. CDR3 DNA: TGTGCCAGCAGCGGGAGGATCTCCTACGAGCAGTACGTC. As protein: CASSGRISYEQYV.

As regards this clonotype: A single base separates this from a much larger clone, so it may be a read error. The V and J genes are TRBV7-3 and TRBJ2-6; 9 positions agree with TRBD1. CDR1 is SGHTA, CDR2 FQGTGA, per germline. The CDR3 is made up of 19 amino acids. Here the CDR3 DNA reads TGTGCCAGCAGCTTTATACGGGACAGGGAGGGGTCCGGGGCCGACGTCCTGACTTTC. This codes for CASSFIRDREGSGADVLTF.

This clonotype was observed a few times. This rearrangement joins TRBV6-1 to TRBJ2-5, with D possibly matching TRBD2 (5 bases). Germline assignment: CDR1 MNHNS and CDR2 SASEGT. This CDR3 spans 13 amino acids. V lost 7 bases and J 5 bases, leaving 14 bases between the germline ends. This CDR3 reads CASNSWRSETQYF. The DNA for the CDR3 is TGTGCCAGCAACAGCTGGAGGTCGGAGACCCAGTACTTC.

This clonotype has a count of ten or more. The CDR3 bases are TGTGCCAGCAGCTTAGCGCCGGCAGCCTTTAGCTCCTACAATGAGCAGTTCTTC. It is translated as CASSLAPAAFSSYNEQFF. The chain recombines TRBV7-6 with TRBJ2-1; no firm D call. The CDR3 spans 18 residues. V lost 0 bases and J 0 bases, leaving 15 bases between the germline ends. Germline V gives CDR1 SGHVS, CDR2 FNYEAQ.

This clonotype occurred a few times. The chain joins TRBV2 to TRBJ2-6; D ambiguous. The CDR3 is 17 amino acids. Germline V CDR1 and CDR2: SNHLY, FYNNEI. Trimming shortened V by 4 bases and J by 0 bases, and 13 bases separated the two germline ends. CDR3 region: CASSVRAGRSGANVLTF. CDR3 DNA: TGTGCCAGCAGTGTTAGGGCAGGACGCTCTGGGGCCAACGTCCTGACTTTC. The variable domain in full, completed from reference TRBV2 and TRBJ2-6, reads EPEVTQTPSHQVTQMGQEVILRCVPISNHLYFYWYRQILGQKVEFLVSFYNNEISEKSEIFDDQFSVERPDGSNFTLKIRSTKLEDSAMYFCASSVRAGRSGANVLTFGAGSRLTVL.